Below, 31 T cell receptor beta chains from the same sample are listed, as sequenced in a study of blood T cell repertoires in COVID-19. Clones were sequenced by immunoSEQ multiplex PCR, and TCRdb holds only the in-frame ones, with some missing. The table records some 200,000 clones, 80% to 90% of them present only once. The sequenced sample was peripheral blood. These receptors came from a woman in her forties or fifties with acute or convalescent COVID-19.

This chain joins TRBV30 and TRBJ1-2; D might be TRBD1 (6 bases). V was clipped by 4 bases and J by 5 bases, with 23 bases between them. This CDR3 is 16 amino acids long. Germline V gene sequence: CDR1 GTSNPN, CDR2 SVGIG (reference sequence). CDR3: CAWITPGALLRYGYTF. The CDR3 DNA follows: TGTGCCTGGATAACGCCAGGGGCCCTTCTAAGATATGGCTACACCTTC.

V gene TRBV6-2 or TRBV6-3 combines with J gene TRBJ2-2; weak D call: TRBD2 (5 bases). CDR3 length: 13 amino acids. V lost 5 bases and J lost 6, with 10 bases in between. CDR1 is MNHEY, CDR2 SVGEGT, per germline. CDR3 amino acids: CASSLARAGELFF. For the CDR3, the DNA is TGTGCCAGCAGTCTAGCTCGGGCCGGGGAGCTGTTTTTT.

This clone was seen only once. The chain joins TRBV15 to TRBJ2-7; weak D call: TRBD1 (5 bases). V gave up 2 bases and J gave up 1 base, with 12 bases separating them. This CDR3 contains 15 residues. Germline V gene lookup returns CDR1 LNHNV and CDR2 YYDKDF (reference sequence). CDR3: CATSRSRGRSYEQYF. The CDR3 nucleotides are TGTGCCACCAGCAGAAGTAGGGGCAGGTCCTACGAGCAGTACTTC.

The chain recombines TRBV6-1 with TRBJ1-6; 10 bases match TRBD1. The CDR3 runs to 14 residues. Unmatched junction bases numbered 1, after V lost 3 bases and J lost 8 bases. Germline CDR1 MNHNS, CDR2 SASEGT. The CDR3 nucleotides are TGTGCCAGCAGTGAGGGACAGGGGTATTCACCCCTCCACTTT. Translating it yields CASSEGQGYSPLHF.

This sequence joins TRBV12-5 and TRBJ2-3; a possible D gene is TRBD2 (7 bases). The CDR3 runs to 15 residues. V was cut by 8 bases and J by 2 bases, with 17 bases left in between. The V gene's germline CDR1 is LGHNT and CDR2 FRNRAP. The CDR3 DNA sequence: TGTGCTAGTCGAGGGGGGGGAGGGAACACAGATACGCAGTATTTT. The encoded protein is CASRGGGGNTDTQYF. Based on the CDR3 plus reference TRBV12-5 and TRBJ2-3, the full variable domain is DARVTQTPRHKVTEMGQEVTMRCQPILGHNTVFWYRQTMMQGLELLAYFRNRAPLDDSGMPKDRFSAEMPDATLATLKIQPSEPRDSAVYFCASRGGGGNTDTQYFGPGTRLTVL.

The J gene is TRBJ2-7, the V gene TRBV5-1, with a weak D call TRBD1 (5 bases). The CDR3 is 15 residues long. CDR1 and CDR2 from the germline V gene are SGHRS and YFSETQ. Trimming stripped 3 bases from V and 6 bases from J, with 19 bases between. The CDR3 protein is CASSSEGHRTAEQYF. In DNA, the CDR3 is TGCGCCAGCAGCTCGGAAGGACATAGGACGGCCGAGCAGTACTTC.

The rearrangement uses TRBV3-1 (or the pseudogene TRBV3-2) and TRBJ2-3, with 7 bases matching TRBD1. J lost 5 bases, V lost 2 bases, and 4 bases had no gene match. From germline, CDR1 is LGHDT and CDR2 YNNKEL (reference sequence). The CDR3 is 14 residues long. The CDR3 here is CASSQRGLKDTQYF. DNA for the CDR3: TGTGCCAGCAGCCAAAGGGGGCTGAAAGATACGCAGTATTTT.

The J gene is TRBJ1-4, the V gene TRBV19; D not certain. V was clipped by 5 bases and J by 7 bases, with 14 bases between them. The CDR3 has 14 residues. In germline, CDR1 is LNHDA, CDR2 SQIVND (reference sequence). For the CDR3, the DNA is TGTGCCAGTAGTGTCCGGGGAGGTAGTGAAAAACTGTTTTTT. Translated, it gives CASSVRGGSEKLFF.

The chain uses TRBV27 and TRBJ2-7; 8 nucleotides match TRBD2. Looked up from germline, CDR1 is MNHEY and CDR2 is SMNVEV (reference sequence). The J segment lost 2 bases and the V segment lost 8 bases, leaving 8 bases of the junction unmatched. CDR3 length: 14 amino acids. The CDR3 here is CASAGGGAPYEQYF. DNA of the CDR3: TGTGCCAGCGCCGGGGGGGGTGCCCCCTACGAGCAGTACTTC.

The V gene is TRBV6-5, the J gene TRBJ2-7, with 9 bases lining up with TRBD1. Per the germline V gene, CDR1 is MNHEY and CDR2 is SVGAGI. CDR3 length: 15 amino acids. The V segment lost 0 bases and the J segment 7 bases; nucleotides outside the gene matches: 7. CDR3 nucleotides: TGTGCCAGCAGTTACTCGAAGGACAGGGGATGGGAGCAGTACTTC. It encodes CASSYSKDRGWEQYF.

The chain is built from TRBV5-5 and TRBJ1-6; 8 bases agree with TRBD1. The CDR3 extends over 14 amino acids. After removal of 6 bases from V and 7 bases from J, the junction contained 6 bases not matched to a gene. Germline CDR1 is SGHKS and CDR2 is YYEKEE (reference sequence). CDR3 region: CASTLGQGNSPLHF. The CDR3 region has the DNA TGTGCCAGCACCCTCGGACAGGGAAATTCACCCCTCCACTTT.

CDR3 sequence (DNA): TGTGCTAGTGGTTTCGGGGGTGTGGATGAGCAGTTCTTC. Protein: CASGFGGVDEQFF. The chain uses TRBV12-5 and TRBJ2-1; tentative D call: TRBD2 (6 bases). The germline V gene encodes CDR1 LGHNT and CDR2 FRNRAP. This CDR3 is built from 13 residues. V was cut by 3 bases and J by 8 bases, with 11 bases left in between.

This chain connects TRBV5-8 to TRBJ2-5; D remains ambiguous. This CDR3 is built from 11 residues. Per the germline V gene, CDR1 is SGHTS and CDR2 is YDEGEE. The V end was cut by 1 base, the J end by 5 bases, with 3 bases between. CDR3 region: CASSLRETQYF. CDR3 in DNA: TGTGCCAGCAGCTTGCGGGAGACCCAGTACTTC.

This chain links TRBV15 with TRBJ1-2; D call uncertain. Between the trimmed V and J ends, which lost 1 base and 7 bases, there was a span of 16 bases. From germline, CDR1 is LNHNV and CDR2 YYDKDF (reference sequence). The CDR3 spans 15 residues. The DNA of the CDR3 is TGTGCCACCAGCAGAGGAGGGCTCGTTTCCGGTGGCTACACCTTC. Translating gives CATSRGGLVSGGYTF.

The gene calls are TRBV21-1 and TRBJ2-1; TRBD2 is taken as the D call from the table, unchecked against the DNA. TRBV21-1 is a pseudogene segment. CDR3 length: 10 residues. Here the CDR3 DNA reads TGTGCCAGCAGCCGGGGTGAGCAGTTCTTC. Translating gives CASSRGEQFF.

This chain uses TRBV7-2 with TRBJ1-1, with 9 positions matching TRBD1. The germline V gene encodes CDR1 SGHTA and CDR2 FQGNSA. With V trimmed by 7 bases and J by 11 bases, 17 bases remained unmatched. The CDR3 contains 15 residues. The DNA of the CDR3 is TGTGCCAGCACCTTCGGAGACTTACAGGGGGCTGGGGCTTTCTTT. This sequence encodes CASTFGDLQGAGAFF.

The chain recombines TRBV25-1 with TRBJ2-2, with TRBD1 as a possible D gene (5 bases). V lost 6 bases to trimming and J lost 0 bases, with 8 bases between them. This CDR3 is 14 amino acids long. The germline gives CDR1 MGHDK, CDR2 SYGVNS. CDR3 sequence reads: CASRKGANTGELFF. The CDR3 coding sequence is TGTGCCAGCAGGAAAGGGGCGAACACCGGGGAGCTGTTTTTT.

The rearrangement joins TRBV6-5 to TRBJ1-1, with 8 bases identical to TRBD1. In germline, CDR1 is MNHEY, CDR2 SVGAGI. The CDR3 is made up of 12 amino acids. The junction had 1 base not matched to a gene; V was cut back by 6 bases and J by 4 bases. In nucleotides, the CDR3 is TGTGCCAGCAGCGGACAGGGCACTGAAGCTTTCTTT. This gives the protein CASSGQGTEAFF.

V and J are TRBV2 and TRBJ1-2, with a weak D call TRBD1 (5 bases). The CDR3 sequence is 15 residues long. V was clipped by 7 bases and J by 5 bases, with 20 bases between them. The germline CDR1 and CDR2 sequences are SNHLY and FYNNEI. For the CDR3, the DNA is TGTGCCAGCACTGAGGGACTGGCGGGGGGTTATGGCTACACCTTC. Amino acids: CASTEGLAGGYGYTF.

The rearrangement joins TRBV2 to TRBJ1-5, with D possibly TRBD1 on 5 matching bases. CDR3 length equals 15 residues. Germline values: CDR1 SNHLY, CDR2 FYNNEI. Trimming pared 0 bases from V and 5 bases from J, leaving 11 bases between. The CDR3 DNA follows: TGTGCCAGCAGTGAAGCGGGGGGAACCCATCAGCCCCAGCATTTT. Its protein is CASSEAGGTHQPQHF.

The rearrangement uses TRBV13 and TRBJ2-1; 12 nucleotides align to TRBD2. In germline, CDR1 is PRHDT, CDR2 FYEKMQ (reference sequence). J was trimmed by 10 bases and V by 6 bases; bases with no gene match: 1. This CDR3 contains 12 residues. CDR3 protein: CASRGTSGEQFF. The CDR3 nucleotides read TGTGCCAGCAGGGGGACTAGCGGGGAGCAGTTCTTC.

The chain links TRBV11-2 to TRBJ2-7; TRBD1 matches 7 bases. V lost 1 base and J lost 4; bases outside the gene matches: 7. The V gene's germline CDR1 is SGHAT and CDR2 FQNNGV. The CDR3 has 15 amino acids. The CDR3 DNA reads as TGTGCCAGCAGCTTAGTCCCCCCGACAGGGTACGAGCAGTACTTC. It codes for CASSLVPPTGYEQYF.

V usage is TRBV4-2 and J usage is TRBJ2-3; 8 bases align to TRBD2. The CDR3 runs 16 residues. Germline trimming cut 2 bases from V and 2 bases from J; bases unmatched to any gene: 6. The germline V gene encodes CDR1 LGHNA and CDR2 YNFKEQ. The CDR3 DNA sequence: TGTGCCAGCAGCCAACACAGCGGGGGTTCCACAGATACGCAGTATTTT. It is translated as CASSQHSGGSTDTQYF.

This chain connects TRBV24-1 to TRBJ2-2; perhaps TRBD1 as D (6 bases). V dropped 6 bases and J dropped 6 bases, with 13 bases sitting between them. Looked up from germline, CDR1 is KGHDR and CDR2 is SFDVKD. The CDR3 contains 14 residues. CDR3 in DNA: TGTGCCACCAGTTCTTACAGGGATTCCGGGGAGCTGTTTTTT. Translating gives CATSSYRDSGELFF.

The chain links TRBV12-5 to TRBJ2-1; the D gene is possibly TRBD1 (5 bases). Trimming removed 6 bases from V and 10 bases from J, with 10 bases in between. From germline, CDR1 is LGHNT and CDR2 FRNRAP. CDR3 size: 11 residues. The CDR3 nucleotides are TGTGCTAGTGGAACAAGACAGGAGCAGTTCTTC. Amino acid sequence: CASGTRQEQFF.

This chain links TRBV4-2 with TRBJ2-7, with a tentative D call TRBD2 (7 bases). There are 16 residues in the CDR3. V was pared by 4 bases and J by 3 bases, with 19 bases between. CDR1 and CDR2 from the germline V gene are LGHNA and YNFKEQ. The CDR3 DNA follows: TGTGCCAGCAGCCGAGGGGGGACGGGGGGCCTCTACGAGCAGTACTTC. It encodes CASSRGGTGGLYEQYF.

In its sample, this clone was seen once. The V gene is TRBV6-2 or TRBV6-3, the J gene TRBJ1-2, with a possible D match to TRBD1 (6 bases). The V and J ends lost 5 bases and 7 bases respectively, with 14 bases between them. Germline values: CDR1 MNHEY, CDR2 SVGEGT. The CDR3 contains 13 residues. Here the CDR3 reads CASSLGAVSGYTF. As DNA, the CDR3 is TGTGCCAGCAGTCTGGGGGCAGTGTCTGGCTACACCTTC.

The CDR3 nucleotides are TGTGCCAGCAGCCAAGCCCCCAGGGGGCTGCCAGATACGCAGTATTTT. It specifies CASSQAPRGLPDTQYF. V is TRBV14 and J is TRBJ2-3; TRBD1 agrees at 8 bases. Germline-derived CDR1 and CDR2 are SGHDN and FVKESK. This CDR3 is built from 16 residues. V was clipped by 1 base and J by 4 bases; unmatched bases: 7.

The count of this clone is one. This CDR3 reads CAISDGRGRDPTDTQYF. CDR3 nucleotide sequence: TGTGCCATCAGTGACGGCCGCGGGAGGGACCCCACAGATACGCAGTATTTT. V and J are TRBV10-3 and TRBJ2-3, with TRBD2 identical over 9 bases. Losses at the gene ends were 3 bases for V and 2 bases for J; bases not matched to a gene: 9. This CDR3 spans 17 amino acids. CDR1 and CDR2 from the germline V gene are ENHRY and SYGVKD.

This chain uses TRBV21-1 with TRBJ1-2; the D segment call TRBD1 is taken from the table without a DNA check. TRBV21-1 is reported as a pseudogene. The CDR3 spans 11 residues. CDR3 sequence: CASSADRGQTF. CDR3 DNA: TGTGCCAGCAGCGCTGACAGGGGGCAAACCTTC.

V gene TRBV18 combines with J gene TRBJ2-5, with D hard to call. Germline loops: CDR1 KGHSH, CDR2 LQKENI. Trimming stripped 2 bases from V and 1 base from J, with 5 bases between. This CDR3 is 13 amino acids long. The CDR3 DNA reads TGTGCCAGCTCACCAGTGAGCCAAGAGACCCAGTACTTC. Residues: CASSPVSQETQYF.